Presented here are 13 T cell receptor beta chains from one specimen sequenced in a study of T cell changes during pregnancy in multiple sclerosis. Generated by immunoSEQ multiplex PCR, the TCRdb table keeps only in-frame clones and is missing some. The profile shows roughly 100,000 clones, roughly 91% of them singletons. The sample was peripheral blood, taken after pregnancy. The source of these receptors is a female donor in good health, enrolled as a control in a pregnancy study.

In its sample, this clone was seen a few times. The CDR3 reads CASSEYGGGTGELFF. DNA for the CDR3: TGTGCCAGCAGTGAATATGGGGGGGGGACCGGGGAGCTGTTTTTT. The chain carries TRBV25-1 and TRBJ2-2; TRBD2 matches at 7 bases. The junction had 3 bases not matched to a gene; V was cut back by 0 bases and J by 5 bases. The CDR3 consists of 15 residues. In germline, CDR1 is MGHDK, CDR2 SYGVNS.

The chain combines TRBV9 with TRBJ1-4; D not resolved. Germline V gene sequence: CDR1 SGDLS, CDR2 YYNGEE. Trimming took off 0 bases at V and 7 bases at J, with 4 bases between the two ends. The length of the CDR3 is 12 residues. This CDR3 is CASSVVGEKLFF. CDR3 nucleotide sequence: TGTGCCAGCAGCGTAGTCGGTGAAAAACTGTTTTTT. Supplemented by reference TRBV9 and TRBJ1-4, the full variable domain reads DSGVTQTPKHLITATGQRVTLRCSPRSGDLSVYWYQQSLDQGLQFLIQYYNGEERAKGNILERFSAQQFPDLHSELNLSSLELGDSALYFCASSVVGEKLFFGSGTQLSVL.

The V and J genes are TRBV9 and TRBJ2-3, with D maybe TRBD1 (5 bases). Germline CDR1 is SGDLS and CDR2 is YYNGEE. Trimming stripped 2 bases from V and 0 bases from J, with 10 bases between. This CDR3 contains 15 residues. The CDR3 sequence is CASSVRDASTDTQYF. CDR3 DNA: TGTGCCAGCAGCGTCAGGGATGCGAGCACAGATACGCAGTATTTT.

This chain joins TRBV5-4 and TRBJ1-1, with 7 nucleotides matching TRBD1. Germline V gene lookup returns CDR1 SGHNT and CDR2 YYREEE (reference sequence). V lost 6 bases, J lost 8 bases, and 10 bases stayed unmatched. There are 13 residues in the CDR3. In nucleotides, the CDR3 is TGTGCCAGCAACCCGGGTCTGGACAGGGAAGCTTTCTTT. It encodes CASNPGLDREAFF. The variable domain in full, with the rest retrieved from reference TRBV5-4 and TRBJ1-1, is ETGVTQSPTHLIKTRGQQVTLRCSSQSGHNTVSWYQQALGQGPQFIFQYYREEENGRGNFPPRFSGLQFPNYSSELNVNALELDDSALYLCASNPGLDREAFFGQGTRLTVV.

The rearrangement uses TRBV7-9 and TRBJ2-2; 10 bases map to TRBD1. In germline, CDR1 is SEHNR, CDR2 FQNEAQ (reference sequence). The CDR3 loop spans 15 amino acids. V was pared by 1 base and J by 5 bases, with 1 base of the junction left unmatched. The CDR3: CASSLGDRGTGELFF. DNA for the CDR3: TGTGCCAGCAGCTTAGGGGACAGGGGAACCGGGGAGCTGTTTTTT. Full variable domain (remainder filled in from reference TRBV7-9 and TRBJ2-2): DTGVSQNPRHKITKRGQNVTFRCDPISEHNRLYWYRQTLGQGPEFLTYFQNEAQLEKSRLLSDRFSAERPKGSFSTLEIQRTEQGDSAMYLCASSLGDRGTGELFFGEGSRLTVL.

The genes are TRBV19 and TRBJ1-5; a weak D match, TRBD1 (6 bases). There are 16 residues in the CDR3. Trimming took off 4 bases at V and 1 base at J, with 14 bases between the two ends. The germline V gene has CDR1 LNHDA and CDR2 SQIVND (reference sequence). This CDR3 reads CASSTKGVGSNQPQHF. The CDR3 region has the DNA TGTGCCAGTAGTACCAAGGGGGTAGGAAGCAATCAGCCCCAGCATTTT.

The rearrangement joins TRBV27 to TRBJ2-7, with 12 bases matching TRBD1. With V trimmed by 4 bases and J by 9 bases, 13 bases remained unmatched. The length of the CDR3 is 16 residues. The germline V gene has CDR1 MNHEY and CDR2 SMNVEV (reference sequence). CDR3 DNA sequence: TGTGCCAGCAGTTCCGCCGGGACAGGGGGCGGTTTGGTGCAGTACTTC. Translation gives CASSSAGTGGGLVQYF.

The chain is built from TRBV28 and TRBJ1-5, with 7 positions matching TRBD1. The trim removed 6 bases at V and 3 bases at J, leaving 8 bases unmatched. Germline CDR1 is MDHEN and CDR2 is SYDVKM. The CDR3 extends over 15 amino acids. The CDR3 sequence is CASSRQGGNNQPQHF. Here the CDR3 DNA reads TGTGCCAGCAGCCGACAGGGCGGGAACAATCAGCCCCAGCATTTT.

The J gene is TRBJ1-5, the V gene TRBV4-2, with D unclear. Per the germline V gene, CDR1 is LGHNA and CDR2 is YNFKEQ. The V and J ends lost 0 bases and 5 bases respectively, with 5 bases between them. The CDR3 sequence is 13 residues long. Here the CDR3 reads CASSQEAYQPQHF. CDR3 bases: TGTGCCAGCAGCCAAGAAGCATATCAGCCCCAGCATTTT.

The V gene is TRBV5-1, the J gene TRBJ2-5, with 8 bases fitting TRBD1. J was trimmed by 5 bases and V by 2 bases; bases with no gene match: 8. The CDR3 sequence is 15 residues long. Germline V lookup: CDR1 SGHRS, CDR2 YFSETQ. The CDR3 DNA sequence: TGCGCCAGCAGCTTCACACAGGGGGTCTACGAGACCCAGTACTTC. This sequence encodes CASSFTQGVYETQYF.

The genes are TRBV4-1 and TRBJ1-2, with 8 positions matching TRBD1. The CDR3 runs 18 residues. The germline CDR1 and CDR2 sequences are MGHRA and YSYEKL. J gave up 3 bases and V 3 bases, and 15 bases lay outside the gene matches. The DNA for the CDR3 is TGCGCCAGCAGCCACCCGGACAGGGTGAGTAAGGGAGACTATGGCTACACCTTC. This translates into CASSHPDRVSKGDYGYTF.

The sample holds a few counts of this clone. This chain uses TRBV7-9 with TRBJ1-1; 11 bases are shared with TRBD1. Germline lookup yields CDR1 SEHNR and CDR2 FQNEAQ (reference sequence). The CDR3 totals 14 residues. The J segment lost 8 bases and the V segment lost 5 bases, leaving 7 bases of the junction unmatched. CDR3 in DNA: TGTGCCAGCAGCAGGGGACAGGGGGGCATGGAAGCTTTCTTT. Its translation: CASSRGQGGMEAFF. The complete variable domain, with remaining parts taken from reference TRBV7-9 and TRBJ1-1, reads DTGVSQNPRHKITKRGQNVTFRCDPISEHNRLYWYRQTLGQGPEFLTYFQNEAQLEKSRLLSDRFSAERPKGSFSTLEIQRTEQGDSAMYLCASSRGQGGMEAFFGQGTRLTVV.

The chain is built from TRBV5-1 and TRBJ1-5; the match to TRBD1 covers 7 bases. The CDR3 is 14 amino acids. The V gene's germline CDR1 is SGHRS and CDR2 YFSETQ. Trimming cost V 4 bases and J 7 bases; bases outside gene matches: 8. CDR3 nucleotide sequence: TGCGCCAGCAGCCACGAAGACAGGGCACAGCCCCAGCATTTT. Its protein is CASSHEDRAQPQHF.